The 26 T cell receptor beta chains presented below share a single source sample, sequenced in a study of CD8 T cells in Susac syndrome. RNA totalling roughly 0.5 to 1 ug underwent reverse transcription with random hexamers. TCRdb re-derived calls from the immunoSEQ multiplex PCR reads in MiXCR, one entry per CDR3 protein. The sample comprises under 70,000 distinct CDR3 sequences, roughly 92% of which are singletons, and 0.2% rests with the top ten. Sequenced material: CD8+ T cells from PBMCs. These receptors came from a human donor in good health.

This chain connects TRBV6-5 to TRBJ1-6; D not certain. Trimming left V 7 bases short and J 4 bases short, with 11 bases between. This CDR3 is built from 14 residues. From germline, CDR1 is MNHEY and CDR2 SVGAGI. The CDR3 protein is CASTRRDYNSPLHF. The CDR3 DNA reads TGTGCCAGCACCCGTCGGGATTATAATTCACCCCTCCACTTT.

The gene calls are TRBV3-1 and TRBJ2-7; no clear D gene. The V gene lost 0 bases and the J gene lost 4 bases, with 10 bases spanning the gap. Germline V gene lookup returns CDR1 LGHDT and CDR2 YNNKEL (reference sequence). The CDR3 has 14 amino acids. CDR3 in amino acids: CASSQEGSQYEQYF. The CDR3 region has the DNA TGTGCCAGCAGCCAAGAGGGCAGCCAGTACGAGCAGTACTTC.

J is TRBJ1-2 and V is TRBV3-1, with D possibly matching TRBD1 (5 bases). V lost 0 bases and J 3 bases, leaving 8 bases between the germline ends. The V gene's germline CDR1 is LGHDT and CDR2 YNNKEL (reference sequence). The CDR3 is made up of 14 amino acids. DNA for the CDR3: TGTGCCAGCAGCCAAGAAGCGGGGGACTATGGCTACACCTTC. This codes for CASSQEAGDYGYTF.

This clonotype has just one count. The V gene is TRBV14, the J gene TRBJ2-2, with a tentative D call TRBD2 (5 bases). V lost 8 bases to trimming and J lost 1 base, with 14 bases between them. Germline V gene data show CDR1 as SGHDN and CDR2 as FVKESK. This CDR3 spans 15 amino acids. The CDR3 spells CASQKERENTGELFF. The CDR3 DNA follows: TGTGCCAGCCAAAAGGAGAGGGAGAACACCGGGGAGCTGTTTTTT.

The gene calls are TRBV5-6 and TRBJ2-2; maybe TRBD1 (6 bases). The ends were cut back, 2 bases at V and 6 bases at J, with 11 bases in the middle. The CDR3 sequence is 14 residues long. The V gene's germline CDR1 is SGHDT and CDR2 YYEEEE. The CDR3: CASSLIQGPGELFF. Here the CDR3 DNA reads TGTGCCAGCAGCTTAATACAGGGACCCGGGGAGCTGTTTTTT.

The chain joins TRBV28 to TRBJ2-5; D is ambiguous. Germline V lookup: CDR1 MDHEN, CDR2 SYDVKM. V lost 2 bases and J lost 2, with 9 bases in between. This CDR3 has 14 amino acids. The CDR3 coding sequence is TGTGCCAGCAGTTTAACGAGGAATCAAGAGACCCAGTACTTC. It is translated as CASSLTRNQETQYF.

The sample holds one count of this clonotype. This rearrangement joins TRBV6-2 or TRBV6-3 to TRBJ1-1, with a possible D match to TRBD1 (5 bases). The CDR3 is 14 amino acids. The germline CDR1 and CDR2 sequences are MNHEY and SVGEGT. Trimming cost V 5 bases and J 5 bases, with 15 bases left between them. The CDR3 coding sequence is TGTGCCAGCAGTACTGGGTGGGGGAGGACTGAAGCTTTCTTT. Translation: CASSTGWGRTEAFF.

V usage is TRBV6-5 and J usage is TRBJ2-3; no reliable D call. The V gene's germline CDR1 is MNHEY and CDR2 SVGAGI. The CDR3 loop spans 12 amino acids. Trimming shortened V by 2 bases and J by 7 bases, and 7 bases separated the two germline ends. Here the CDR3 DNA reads TGTGCCAGCAGTTACGATCTTCATACGCAGTATTTT. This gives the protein CASSYDLHTQYF.

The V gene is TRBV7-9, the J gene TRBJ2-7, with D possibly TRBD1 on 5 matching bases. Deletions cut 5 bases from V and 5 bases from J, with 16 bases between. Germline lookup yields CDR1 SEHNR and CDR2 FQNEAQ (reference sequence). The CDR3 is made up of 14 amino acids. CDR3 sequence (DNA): TGTGCCAGCAGCCCCCAGAGTCCAGGGAACGAGCAGTACTTC. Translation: CASSPQSPGNEQYF.

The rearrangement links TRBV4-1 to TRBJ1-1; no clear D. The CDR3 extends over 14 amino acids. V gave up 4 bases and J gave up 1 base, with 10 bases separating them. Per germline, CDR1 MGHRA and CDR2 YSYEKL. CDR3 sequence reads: CASSPREQNTEAFF. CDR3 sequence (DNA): TGCGCCAGCAGCCCGCGCGAGCAGAACACTGAAGCTTTCTTT.

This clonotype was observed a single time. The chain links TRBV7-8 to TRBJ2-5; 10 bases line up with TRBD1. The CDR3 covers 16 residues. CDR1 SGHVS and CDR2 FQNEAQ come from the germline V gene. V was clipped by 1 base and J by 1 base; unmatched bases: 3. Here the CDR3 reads CASSLEGTGAQETQYF. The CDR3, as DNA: TGTGCCAGCAGCTTAGAGGGGACAGGGGCCCAAGAGACCCAGTACTTC.

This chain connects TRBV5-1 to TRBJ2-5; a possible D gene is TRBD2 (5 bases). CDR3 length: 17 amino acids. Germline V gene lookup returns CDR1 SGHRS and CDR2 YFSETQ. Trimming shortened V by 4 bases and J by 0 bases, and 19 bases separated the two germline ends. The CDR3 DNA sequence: TGCGCCAGCAGCCCCGTCGAAGCGGTCCTGTACCAAGAGACCCAGTACTTC. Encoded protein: CASSPVEAVLYQETQYF.

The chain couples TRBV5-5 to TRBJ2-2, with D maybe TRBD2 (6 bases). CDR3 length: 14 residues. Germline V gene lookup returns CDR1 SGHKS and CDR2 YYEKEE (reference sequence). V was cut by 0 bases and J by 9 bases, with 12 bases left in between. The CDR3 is CASSLEGGGRELFF. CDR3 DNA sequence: TGTGCCAGCAGCTTGGAAGGCGGCGGGAGGGAGCTGTTTTTT.

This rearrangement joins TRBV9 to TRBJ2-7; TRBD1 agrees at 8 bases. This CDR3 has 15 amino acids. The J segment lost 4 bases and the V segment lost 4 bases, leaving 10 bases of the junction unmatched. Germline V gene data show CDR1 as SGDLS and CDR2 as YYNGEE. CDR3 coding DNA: TGTGCCAGCAGCCCAGATGGGACAGGCCAGTACGAGCAGTACTTC. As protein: CASSPDGTGQYEQYF.

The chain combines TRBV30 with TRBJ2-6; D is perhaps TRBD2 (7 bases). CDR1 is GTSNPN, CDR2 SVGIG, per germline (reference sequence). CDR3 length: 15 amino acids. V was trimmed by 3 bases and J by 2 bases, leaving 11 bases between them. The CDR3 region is CAWSLGGAGANVLTF. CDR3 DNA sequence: TGTGCCTGGAGCCTAGGGGGGGCTGGGGCCAACGTCCTGACTTTC. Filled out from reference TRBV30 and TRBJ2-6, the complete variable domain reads SQTIHQWPATLVQPVGSPLSLECTVEGTSNPNLYWYRQAAGRGLQLLFYSVGIGQISSEVPQNLSASRPQDRQFILSSKKLLLSDSGFYLCAWSLGGAGANVLTFGAGSRLTVL.

The DNA of the CDR3 is TGCAGCGTTGAACCGGGGGAGACTGAAGCTTTCTTT. This sequence encodes CSVEPGETEAFF. J is TRBJ1-1 and V is TRBV29-1, with a weak D call TRBD1 (5 bases). The germline V gene encodes CDR1 SQVTM and CDR2 ANQGSEA. The CDR3 has 12 residues. V lost 2 bases, J lost 5 bases, and 9 bases lay in between.

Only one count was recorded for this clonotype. The CDR3 here is CASSKRQGVNTEAFF. The CDR3 DNA reads TGTGCCAGTAGTAAACGACAGGGAGTGAACACTGAAGCTTTCTTT. This chain uses TRBV19 with TRBJ1-1; 7 bases line up with TRBD1. This CDR3 region has 15 residues. J gave up 0 bases and V 4 bases, and 5 bases lay outside the gene matches. Germline loops: CDR1 LNHDA, CDR2 SQIVND (reference sequence).

The CDR3 nucleotides read TGTGCCAGCACCCTGGGGGGGAATGAGCAGTTCTTC. It encodes CASTLGGNEQFF. The chain carries TRBV12-3 or TRBV12-4 and TRBJ2-1, with 7 bases aligning to TRBD2. CDR3 size: 12 residues. V shed 7 bases, J shed 7 bases, and the junction held 4 bases outside the gene matches.

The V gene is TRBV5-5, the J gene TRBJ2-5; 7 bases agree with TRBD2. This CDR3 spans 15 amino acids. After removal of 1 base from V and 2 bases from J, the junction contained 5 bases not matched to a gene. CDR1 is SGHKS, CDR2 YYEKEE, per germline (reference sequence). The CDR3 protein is CASSLRLAEQETQYF. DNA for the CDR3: TGTGCCAGCAGCTTGAGGCTAGCGGAGCAAGAGACCCAGTACTTC.

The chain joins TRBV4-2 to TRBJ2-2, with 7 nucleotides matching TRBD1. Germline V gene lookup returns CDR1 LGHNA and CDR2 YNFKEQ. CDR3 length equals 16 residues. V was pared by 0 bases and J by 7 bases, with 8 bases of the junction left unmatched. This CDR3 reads CASSQDTQGVDGELFF. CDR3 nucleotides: TGTGCCAGCAGCCAAGACACCCAGGGGGTTGACGGGGAGCTGTTTTTT.

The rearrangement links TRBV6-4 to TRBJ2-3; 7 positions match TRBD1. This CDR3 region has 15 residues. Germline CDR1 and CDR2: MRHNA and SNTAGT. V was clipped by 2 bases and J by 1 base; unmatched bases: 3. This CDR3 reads CASSDEGGGTDTQYF. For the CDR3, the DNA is TGTGCCAGCAGTGACGAAGGGGGCGGCACAGATACGCAGTATTTT.

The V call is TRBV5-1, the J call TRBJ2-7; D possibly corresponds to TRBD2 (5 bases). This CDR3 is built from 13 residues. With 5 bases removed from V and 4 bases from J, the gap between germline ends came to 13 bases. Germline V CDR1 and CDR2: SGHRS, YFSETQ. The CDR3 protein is CASSVHSGYEQYF. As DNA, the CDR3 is TGCGCCAGCAGTGTCCACAGCGGATACGAGCAGTACTTC.

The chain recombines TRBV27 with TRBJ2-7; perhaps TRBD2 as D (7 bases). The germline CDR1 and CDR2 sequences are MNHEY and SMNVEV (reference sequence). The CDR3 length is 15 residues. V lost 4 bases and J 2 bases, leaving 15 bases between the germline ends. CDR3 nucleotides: TGTGCCAGCAGTTCCAACGGGGGGCCGCCCTACGAGCAGTACTTC. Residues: CASSSNGGPPYEQYF.

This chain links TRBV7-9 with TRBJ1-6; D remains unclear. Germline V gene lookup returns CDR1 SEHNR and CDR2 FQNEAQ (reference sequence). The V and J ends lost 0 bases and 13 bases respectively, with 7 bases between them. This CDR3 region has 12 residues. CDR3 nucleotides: TGTGCCAGCAGCTTAGCAGTGCGCCCCCTCCACTTT. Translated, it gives CASSLAVRPLHF.

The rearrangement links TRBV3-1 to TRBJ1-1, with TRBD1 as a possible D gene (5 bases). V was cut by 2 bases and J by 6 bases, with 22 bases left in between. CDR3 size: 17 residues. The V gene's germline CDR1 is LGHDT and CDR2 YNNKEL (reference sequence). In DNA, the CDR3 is TGTGCCAGCAGCCAATTTTTAAGGGACGAACTTAAGGCTGAAGCTTTCTTT. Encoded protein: CASSQFLRDELKAEAFF.

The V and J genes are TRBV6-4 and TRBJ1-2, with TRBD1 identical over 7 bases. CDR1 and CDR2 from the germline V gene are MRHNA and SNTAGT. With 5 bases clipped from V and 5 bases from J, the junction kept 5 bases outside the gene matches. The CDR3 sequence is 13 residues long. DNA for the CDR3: TGTGCCAGCAGTCCCGGGACAGAATATGGCTACACCTTC. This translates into CASSPGTEYGYTF.